This TCR beta chain was identified in a study of T cell repertoires in cytomegalovirus infection (dated by TCRdb to between 2018 and 2021). The study in broad terms: The peptide stimulations were aimed at well-studied HLA-B-restricted epitopes as well as recently identified HLA-C-restricted CMV epitopes, whose presentation resists viral immunomodulation. Donor HLA type was relevant to the analysis, as public TCR beta signatures indicated carriage of CMV infection together with the matching HLA type.

The CDR3 holds 16 amino acids from the cysteine to the phenylalanine. CDR3 DNA only is kept here, 48 bases in frame from base 1. A distance of 9 bases separates the germline ends of V and J, which lose 0 bases and 0 bases respectively. CDR1 and CDR2, per the germline V gene, are LGHNA and YNFKEQ. What the research found in general, with its limitations: The ex vivo response was dominated by HLA-C-restricted CMV-specific TCR beta clonotypes, which also provided the single most frequent clonotype in two of eight donors. In both this cohort and an independent roughly 350-donor cohort, the cumulative frequency of public TCR beta family members distinguished carriers of CMV infection plus the relevant HLA type.

Sequencing took place on an Illumina HiSeq 1500. TCRdb ran its own pipeline on the public reads, namely fastp trimming at Q25 and MiXCR clone calling, and kept in-frame beta chains. Each CDR3 protein gets just one entry, which takes the most common genes and DNA from the rows behind it. This sample holds some 500,000 distinct CDR3 sequences; around 35% were observed only once. The ten largest account for roughly 17% of the sample. As concerns this clonotype: No cognate antigen has been identified for it. No base quality information exists; no much larger clone differs at one position.

The treatment or condition label on this specimen signifies: in vitro stimulation with specific CMV peptide epitopes to enrich CMV-specific T cells. The rearranged chain carries TRBV4-2 and TRBJ2-1; the D gene is possibly TRBD2, with 6 bases matching. Source: cultured PBMCs, taken from culture after CMV antigen stimulation. This TCR was sampled from a human donor in good health (CMV status not recorded). Some clones in this sample may be carry-over from other donors' samples. The CDR3: CASSQDPSASYNEQFF. The DNA sequence is given as TGTGCCAGCAGCCAAGACCCTAGCGCCTCCTACAATGAGCAGTTCTTC.